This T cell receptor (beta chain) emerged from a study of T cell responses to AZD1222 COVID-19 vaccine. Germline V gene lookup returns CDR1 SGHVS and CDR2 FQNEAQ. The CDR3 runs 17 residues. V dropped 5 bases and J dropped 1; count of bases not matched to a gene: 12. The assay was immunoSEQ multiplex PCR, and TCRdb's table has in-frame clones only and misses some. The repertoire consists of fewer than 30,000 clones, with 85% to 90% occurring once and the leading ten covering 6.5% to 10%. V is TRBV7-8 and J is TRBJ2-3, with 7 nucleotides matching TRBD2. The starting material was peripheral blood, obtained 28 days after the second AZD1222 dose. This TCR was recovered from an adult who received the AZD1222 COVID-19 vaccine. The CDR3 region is CASSIPKVRGGTDTQYF. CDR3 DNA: TGTGCCAGCAGCATCCCCAAGGTTCGGGGGGGCACAGATACGCAGTATTTT.